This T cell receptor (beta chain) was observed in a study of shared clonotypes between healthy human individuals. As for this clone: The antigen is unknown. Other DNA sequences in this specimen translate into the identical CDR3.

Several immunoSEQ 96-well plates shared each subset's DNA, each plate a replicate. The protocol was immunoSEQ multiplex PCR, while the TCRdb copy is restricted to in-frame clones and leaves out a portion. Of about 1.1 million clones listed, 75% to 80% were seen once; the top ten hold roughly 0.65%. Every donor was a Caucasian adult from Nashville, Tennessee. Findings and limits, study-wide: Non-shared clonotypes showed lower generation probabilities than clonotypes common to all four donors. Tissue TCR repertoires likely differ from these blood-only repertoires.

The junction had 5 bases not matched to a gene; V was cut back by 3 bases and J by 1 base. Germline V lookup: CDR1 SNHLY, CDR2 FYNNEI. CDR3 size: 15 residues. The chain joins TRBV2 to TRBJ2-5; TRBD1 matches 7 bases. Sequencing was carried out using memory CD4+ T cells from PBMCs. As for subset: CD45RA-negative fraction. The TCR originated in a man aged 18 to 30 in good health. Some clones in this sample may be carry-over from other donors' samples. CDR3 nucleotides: TGTGCCAGCAGTGACAGGGGACAGTTCCAAGAGACCCAGTACTTC. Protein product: CASSDRGQFQETQYF.